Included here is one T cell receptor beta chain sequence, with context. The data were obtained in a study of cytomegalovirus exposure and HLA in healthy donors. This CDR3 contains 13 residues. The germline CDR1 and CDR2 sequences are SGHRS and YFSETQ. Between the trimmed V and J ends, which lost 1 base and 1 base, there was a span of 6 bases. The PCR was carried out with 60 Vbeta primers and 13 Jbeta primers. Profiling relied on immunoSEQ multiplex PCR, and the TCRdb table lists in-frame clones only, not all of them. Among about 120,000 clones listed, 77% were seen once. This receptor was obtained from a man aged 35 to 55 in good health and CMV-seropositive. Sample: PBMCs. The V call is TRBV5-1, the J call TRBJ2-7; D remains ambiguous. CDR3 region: CASSLQQSYEQYF. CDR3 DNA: TGCGCCAGCAGCTTGCAACAGTCCTACGAGCAGTACTTC.